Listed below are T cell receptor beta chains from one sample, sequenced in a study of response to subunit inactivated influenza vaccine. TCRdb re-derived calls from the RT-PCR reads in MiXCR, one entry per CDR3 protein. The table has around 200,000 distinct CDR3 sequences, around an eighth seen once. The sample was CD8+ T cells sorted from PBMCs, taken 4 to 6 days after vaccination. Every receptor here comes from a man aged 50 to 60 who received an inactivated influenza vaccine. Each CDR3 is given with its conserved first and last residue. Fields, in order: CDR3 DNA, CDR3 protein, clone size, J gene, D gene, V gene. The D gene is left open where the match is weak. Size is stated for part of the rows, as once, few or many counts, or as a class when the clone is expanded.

CDR3 DNA: TGTGCCAGCAGCGTAGTCGGGACCACAGATACGCAGTATTTT; CDR3 protein: CASSVVGTTDTQYF; clone size: .; J gene: TRBJ2-3; D gene: .; V gene: TRBV9
CDR3 DNA: TGTGCCAGCAGCACCGGAACGGTGAATGAGCAGTTCTTC; CDR3 protein: CASSTGTVNEQFF; clone size: .; J gene: TRBJ2-1; D gene: .; V gene: TRBV7-9
CDR3 DNA: TGTGCCAGCAGTTTACCCAATGAGCAGTTCTTC; CDR3 protein: CASSLPNEQFF; clone size: .; J gene: TRBJ2-1; D gene: .; V gene: TRBV12-3/TRBV12-4
CDR3 DNA: TGTGCCAGCAGCTTCTCGGGACTAGCGGTCTACAATGAGCAGTTCTTC; CDR3 protein: CASSFSGLAVYNEQFF; clone size: many; J gene: TRBJ2-1; D gene: TRBD2; V gene: TRBV7-3
CDR3 DNA: TGTGCCACCAGCTCGGGTCTCGCGGGAGTGCAGTTCTTC; CDR3 protein: CATSSGLAGVQFF; clone size: .; J gene: TRBJ2-1; D gene: TRBD2; V gene: TRBV7-9
CDR3 DNA: TGTGCCAGCAGTCTCACAGGGGGTTCGGACAATGAGCAGTTCTTC; CDR3 protein: CASSLTGGSDNEQFF; clone size: few; J gene: TRBJ2-1; D gene: TRBD1; V gene: TRBV25-1
CDR3 DNA: TGTGCCAGCAGCGCAAAAGCGGGTACCGTCGGGAATGAGCAGTTCTTC; CDR3 protein: CASSAKAGTVGNEQFF; clone size: few; J gene: TRBJ2-1; D gene: .; V gene: TRBV9
CDR3 DNA: TGTGCCAGCAGCTTAGGGGGCGGACTGGTCGAGCAGTACTTC; CDR3 protein: CASSLGGGLVEQYF; clone size: few; J gene: TRBJ2-7; D gene: .; V gene: TRBV11-2
CDR3 DNA: TGTGCCAGCAGCCCACGAATGGGTTACGAGCAGTACTTC; CDR3 protein: CASSPRMGYEQYF; clone size: .; J gene: TRBJ2-7; D gene: .; V gene: TRBV13
CDR3 DNA: TGTGCCAGCAGCCAAGGCAGGGTAATTTTCAATGAGCAGTTCTTC; CDR3 protein: CASSQGRVIFNEQFF; clone size: few; J gene: TRBJ2-1; D gene: .; V gene: TRBV3-1
CDR3 DNA: TGCGCCAGCAGCGCCCGGGACGGATATCCTTACAATGAGCAGTTCTTC; CDR3 protein: CASSARDGYPYNEQFF; clone size: .; J gene: TRBJ2-1; D gene: .; V gene: TRBV4-3
CDR3 DNA: TGTGCCAGCAGTCCTATATACACTGAAGCTTTCTTT; CDR3 protein: CASSPIYTEAFF; clone size: many; J gene: TRBJ1-1; D gene: .; V gene: TRBV28
CDR3 DNA: TGCGCCAGCAGCCAAGACGTACCGGGACACAGCACAGATACGCAGTATTTT; CDR3 protein: CASSQDVPGHSTDTQYF; clone size: .; J gene: TRBJ2-3; D gene: .; V gene: TRBV4-3
CDR3 DNA: TGTGCCAGCAGTTACTTCCTGGAGATTGATGAGCAGTTCTTC; CDR3 protein: CASSYFLEIDEQFF; clone size: .; J gene: TRBJ2-1; D gene: .; V gene: TRBV6-2/TRBV6-3
CDR3 DNA: TGTGCCAGCAGCACCCGGCCCTCCTATAATTCACCCCTCCACTTT; CDR3 protein: CASSTRPSYNSPLHF; clone size: .; J gene: TRBJ1-6; D gene: .; V gene: TRBV9
CDR3 DNA: TGCGCCAGCGACAGTAGCAATCAGCCCCAGCATTTT; CDR3 protein: CASDSSNQPQHF; clone size: few; J gene: TRBJ1-5; D gene: .; V gene: TRBV10-2
CDR3 DNA: TGTGCCAGCAGTTACTCGATCGCCGGGACTAGCGGGATGCCCACCAAAAATGAGCAGTTCTTC; CDR3 protein: CASSYSIAGTSGMPTKNEQFF; clone size: many; J gene: TRBJ2-1; D gene: TRBD2; V gene: TRBV6-2/TRBV6-3
CDR3 DNA: TGTGCCAGCAGCACCGACAGGGGTGATGAGACCCAGTACTTC; CDR3 protein: CASSTDRGDETQYF; clone size: few; J gene: TRBJ2-5; D gene: TRBD1; V gene: TRBV28
CDR3 DNA: TGCAGCGTTGTTGGGCCCGGCAGGGGAGGAGATACGCAGTATTTT; CDR3 protein: CSVVGPGRGGDTQYF; clone size: few; J gene: TRBJ2-3; D gene: .; V gene: TRBV29-1
CDR3 DNA: TGTGCCAGCAGCTTAGGGGGGGAGACCTATGGCTACACCTTC; CDR3 protein: CASSLGGETYGYTF; clone size: .; J gene: TRBJ1-2; D gene: .; V gene: TRBV11-2
CDR3 DNA: TGCGCCAGCAGCTTGAGTTGGTACGAGCAGTACTTC; CDR3 protein: CASSLSWYEQYF; clone size: many; J gene: TRBJ2-7; D gene: .; V gene: TRBV5-1
CDR3 DNA: TGCAGCGCCCTCGCCGAGACAGCTTACAATGAGCAGTTCTTC; CDR3 protein: CSALAETAYNEQFF; clone size: .; J gene: TRBJ2-1; D gene: .; V gene: TRBV20-1
CDR3 DNA: TGTGCCAGCAGCTTAGGACTAGCGGGGGTCCACAGGGATGAGACCCAGTACTTC; CDR3 protein: CASSLGLAGVHRDETQYF; clone size: few; J gene: TRBJ2-5; D gene: TRBD2; V gene: TRBV11-2
CDR3 DNA: TGTGCCACCAGCAGAGGAGGGGGACTATACCCCGGGGAGCTGTTTTTT; CDR3 protein: CATSRGGGLYPGELFF; clone size: many; J gene: TRBJ2-2; D gene: .; V gene: TRBV15
CDR3 DNA: TGCAGTGTCAAGTACGGGGGCTCACCCCTCCACTTT; CDR3 protein: CSVKYGGSPLHF; clone size: .; J gene: TRBJ1-6; D gene: .; V gene: TRBV20-1
CDR3 DNA: TGTGCCAGCAGTGAATTTACCAGCACAGATACGCAGTATTTT; CDR3 protein: CASSEFTSTDTQYF; clone size: many; J gene: TRBJ2-3; D gene: .; V gene: TRBV25-1
CDR3 DNA: TGCGCCAGCAGCCAAGATTGGACAGCACAAGAGACCCAGTACTTC; CDR3 protein: CASSQDWTAQETQYF; clone size: many; J gene: TRBJ2-5; D gene: .; V gene: TRBV4-3
CDR3 DNA: TGTGCCAGCAGCTCCCTAGCGGGACATGATACGCAGTATTTT; CDR3 protein: CASSSLAGHDTQYF; clone size: many; J gene: TRBJ2-3; D gene: TRBD2; V gene: TRBV13